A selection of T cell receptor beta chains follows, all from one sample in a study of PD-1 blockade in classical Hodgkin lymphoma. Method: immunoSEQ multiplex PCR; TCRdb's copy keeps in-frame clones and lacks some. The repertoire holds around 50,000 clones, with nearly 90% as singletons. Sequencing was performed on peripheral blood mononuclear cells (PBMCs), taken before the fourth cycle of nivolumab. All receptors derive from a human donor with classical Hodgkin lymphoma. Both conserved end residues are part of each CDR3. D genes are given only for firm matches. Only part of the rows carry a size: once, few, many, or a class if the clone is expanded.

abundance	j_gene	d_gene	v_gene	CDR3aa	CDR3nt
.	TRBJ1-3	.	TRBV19	CATQHRPSGNTIYF	TGTGCCACCCAACATCGGCCCTCTGGAAACACCATATATTTT
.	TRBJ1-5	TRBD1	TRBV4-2	CASSQRTGVSNQPQHF	TGTGCCAGCAGCCAACGGACAGGGGTTAGCAATCAGCCCCAGCATTTT
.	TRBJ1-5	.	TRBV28	CASSSPLVSNQPQHF	TGTGCCAGCAGCTCTCCTTTGGTTAGCAATCAGCCCCAGCATTTT
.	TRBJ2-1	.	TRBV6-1	CASSTFWGTYNEQFF	TGTGCCAGCAGCACGTTCTGGGGGACCTACAATGAGCAGTTCTTC
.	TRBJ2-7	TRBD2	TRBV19	CASSTFGLAGLPPYEQYF	TGTGCCAGTAGTACCTTCGGACTAGCGGGCCTACCACCCTACGAGCAGTACTTC
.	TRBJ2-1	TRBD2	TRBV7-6	CASSLGIAGARSSYNEQFF	TGTGCCAGCAGCTTAGGGATAGCGGGGGCGAGGAGCTCCTACAATGAGCAGTTCTTC
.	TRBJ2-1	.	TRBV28	CASSLYLPRSGEQFF	TGTGCCAGCAGTTTATATCTCCCTAGGTCGGGTGAGCAGTTCTTC
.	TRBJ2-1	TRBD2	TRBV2	CAAVPSGSVEQFF	TGTGCCGCAGTCCCTAGCGGGAGTGTTGAGCAGTTCTTC
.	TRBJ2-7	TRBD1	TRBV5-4	CASTSTGGSFYEQYF	TGTGCCAGCACCTCTACAGGGGGATCATTCTACGAGCAGTACTTC
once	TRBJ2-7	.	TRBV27	CASSPVWESYEQYF	TGTGCCAGCAGTCCAGTCTGGGAGTCCTACGAGCAGTACTTC
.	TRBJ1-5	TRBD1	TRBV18	CASSRDRDRGRSGNQPQHF	TGTGCCAGCTCGCGGGACCGGGACAGGGGTCGTTCGGGCAATCAGCCCCAGCATTTT
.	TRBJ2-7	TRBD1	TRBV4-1	CASSQEHNRGSEQYF	TGCGCCAGCAGCCAAGAACATAACAGGGGTTCCGAGCAGTACTTC
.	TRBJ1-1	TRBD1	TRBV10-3	CAINRGNTEAFF	TGTGCCATAAACAGGGGGAACACTGAAGCTTTCTTT
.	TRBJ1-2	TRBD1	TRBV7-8	CASSPGQGHGYTF	TGTGCCAGCAGCCCGGGACAGGGACATGGCTACACCTTC
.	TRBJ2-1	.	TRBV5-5	CASSSQLGSLGEQFF	TGTGCCAGCAGCTCTCAGCTGGGGAGCTTGGGTGAGCAGTTCTTC
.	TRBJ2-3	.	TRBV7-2	CASTHGGTTKDTQYF	TGTGCCAGCACCCACGGGGGGACAACGAAGGATACGCAGTATTTT
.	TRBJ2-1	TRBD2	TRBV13	CASSLASGYNEQFF	TGTGCCAGCAGCTTGGCTAGCGGCTACAATGAGCAGTTCTTC
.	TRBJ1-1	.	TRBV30	CAWGRGFMNTEAFF	TGTGCCTGGGGTAGGGGTTTCATGAACACTGAAGCTTTCTTT
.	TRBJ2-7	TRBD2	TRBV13	CASSLPARTAPGLAGAPYEQYF	TGTGCCAGCAGCTTACCCGCTCGGACTGCTCCGGGACTAGCGGGAGCCCCCTACGAGCAGTACTTC
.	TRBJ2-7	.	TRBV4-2	CASSQGLGPYEQYF	TGTGCCAGCAGCCAAGGGCTAGGTCCCTACGAGCAGTACTTC
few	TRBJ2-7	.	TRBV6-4	CASSAQADAYEQYF	TGTGCCAGCAGTGCACAAGCGGACGCCTACGAGCAGTACTTC
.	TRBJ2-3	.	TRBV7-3	CASSPQGDTQYF	TGTGCCAGCAGCCCGCAGGGAGATACGCAGTATTTT